This T cell receptor beta chain was found in a study of shared clonotypes between healthy human individuals. V lost 1 base and J lost 6; bases outside the gene matches: 12. CDR3 length: 16 amino acids. Germline CDR1 and CDR2: LNHNV and YYDKDF (reference sequence). About 90 million PBMCs per unsorted sample were used for genomic DNA. For each subset, genomic DNA was distributed in equal portions over several immunoSEQ plates. Among the unsorted PBMC samples, replicate PCRs used around 300 ng DNA, 31,000 or so T cell genomes. The table came from immunoSEQ multiplex PCR; TCRdb's copy has only in-frame clones and leaves some out. The sample contains hundreds of thousands of clones, 75% to 80% of which appear only once.

The source of this sequence is a middle-aged woman in good health. Some clones in this sample may be carry-over from other donors' samples. The V gene is TRBV15, the J gene TRBJ2-7; TRBD2 matches at 7 bases. Material for sequencing was PBMCs. The CDR3 nucleotides are TGTGCCACCAGCAGAGGAGGCCGAAGCGGGATCTCCGAGCAGTACTTC. It encodes CATSRGGRSGISEQYF.